One sample yielded the 21 T cell receptor beta chains listed below, sequenced in a study of blood T cell repertoires in COVID-19 (dated by TCRdb to 2018 to 2021). The library was prepared using the immunoSEQ multiplex PCR assay. TCRdb retrieved this table from immuneACCESS and kept in-frame rearrangements only. Not all clones are present; in checked studies, unresolved V genes account for under half, and no reason is known for the remainder. This sample comprises 250,000 to 350,000 clones, roughly nine tenths of them detected only once. 2% to 2.5% of the sample is held by the ten biggest clonotypes. The specimen was PBMCs or T cells enriched from blood (not recorded which). These receptors came from a young woman who had recovered from COVID-19.

V is TRBV6-6 and J is TRBJ1-2, with 9 positions matching TRBD1. Germline V gene sequence: CDR1 MNHNY, CDR2 SVGAGI (reference sequence). The CDR3 runs to 16 residues. V trimming: 7 bases; J trimming: 4 bases; junction bases outside the gene matches: 13. The CDR3 region is CASKTVRDRVIYGYTF. The CDR3 DNA sequence: TGTGCCAGCAAGACTGTCCGGGACAGGGTAATCTATGGCTACACCTTC.

The J gene is TRBJ1-1, the V gene TRBV5-1; TRBD1 matches 7 bases. V dropped 5 bases and J dropped 2; count of bases not matched to a gene: 6. The CDR3 is 14 amino acids. Germline V gene data show CDR1 as SGHRS and CDR2 as YFSETQ. CDR3 protein: CASRTGTANTEAFF. CDR3 bases: TGCGCCAGCAGAACGGGGACAGCCAACACTGAAGCTTTCTTT.

The J gene is TRBJ2-3, the V gene TRBV27; 11 bases agree with TRBD2. Germline V gives CDR1 MNHEY, CDR2 SMNVEV (reference sequence). The CDR3 runs 16 residues. Trimming at V came to 3 bases and at J to 3 bases, leaving 5 bases not matched to a gene. CDR3 sequence (DNA): TGTGCCAGCAGTTTTAGCGGGGGGGCCGGAACAGATACGCAGTATTTT. It encodes CASSFSGGAGTDTQYF.

The genes are TRBV9 and TRBJ2-3; a possible D gene is TRBD2 (6 bases). V was pared by 4 bases and J by 2 bases, with 11 bases between. Germline V lookup: CDR1 SGDLS, CDR2 YYNGEE. CDR3 length equals 14 residues. The CDR3 bases are TGTGCCAGCAGCCCCCGGACTAACACAGATACGCAGTATTTT. Protein sequence: CASSPRTNTDTQYF.

The CDR3 nucleotides are TGTGCCAGCAGAGATCAGGGGACTGAAGCTTTCTTT. It yields the protein CASRDQGTEAFF. This chain joins TRBV27 and TRBJ1-1; the D gene is possibly TRBD1 (6 bases). V was shortened by 6 bases and J by 5 bases, with 10 bases between the two germline ends. The V gene's germline CDR1 is MNHEY and CDR2 SMNVEV (reference sequence). CDR3 length: 12 amino acids.

The V gene is TRBV5-1, the J gene TRBJ2-3; 8 bases are a match to TRBD1. The CDR3 is made up of 16 amino acids. The ends lost 5 bases at V and 1 base at J; junction bases unmatched: 9. Germline V CDR1 and CDR2: SGHRS, YFSETQ. Here the CDR3 DNA reads TGCGCCAGCAGTTGGGGAACGGGACAGGGCACAGATACGCAGTATTTT. Protein sequence: CASSWGTGQGTDTQYF.

The chain joins TRBV18 to TRBJ1-1; D not certain. CDR1 is KGHSH and CDR2 is LQKENI in the germline V gene. Trimming cost V 3 bases and J 0 bases, with 8 bases left between them. CDR3 length: 14 residues. For the CDR3, the DNA is TGTGCCAGCTCACCTGCGGTTTTGAACACTGAAGCTTTCTTT. Amino acid sequence: CASSPAVLNTEAFF.

V and J are TRBV20-1 and TRBJ2-7; D is perhaps TRBD1 (5 bases). This CDR3 is 11 amino acids long. Germline-derived CDR1 and CDR2 are DFQATT and SNEGSKA (reference sequence). V was cut by 5 bases and J by 3 bases, with 8 bases left in between. CDR3 loop: CSARQLYEQYF. CDR3 coding DNA: TGCAGTGCTCGACAGCTCTACGAGCAGTACTTC.

This clone was observed once. The rearrangement links TRBV12-3 or TRBV12-4 to TRBJ2-3; D is unresolved. The V and J ends lost 3 bases and 3 bases respectively, with 4 bases between them. CDR3 length: 12 amino acids. The CDR3, as DNA: TGTGCCAGCAGTTTCCTAACAGATACGCAGTATTTT. Amino acid sequence: CASSFLTDTQYF.

This chain links TRBV4-1 with TRBJ1-1; D is unresolved. Germline V lookup: CDR1 MGHRA, CDR2 YSYEKL. V was shortened by 5 bases and J by 1 base, with 8 bases between the two germline ends. The CDR3 has 13 amino acids. The chain's CDR3 is CASSTSGNTEAFF. In DNA, the CDR3 is TGCGCCAGCAGCACCTCAGGGAACACTGAAGCTTTCTTT.

This chain joins TRBV20-1 and TRBJ1-6; D gene ambiguous. Germline V CDR1 and CDR2: DFQATT, SNEGSKA (reference sequence). CDR3 size: 14 residues. Trimming cost V 3 bases and J 10 bases, with 16 bases left between them. The CDR3 region has the DNA TGCAGTGCTAGTTTCAGCTACTATGGGTCACCCCTCCACTTT. The encoded protein is CSASFSYYGSPLHF.

Here the CDR3 reads CASSPPRRGRSGANVLTF. CDR3 in DNA: TGTGCCAGTAGTCCTCCCCGGCGCGGGCGCTCTGGGGCCAACGTCCTGACTTTC. The rearrangement links TRBV19 to TRBJ2-6; possible D gene TRBD2, 5 bases. CDR1 is LNHDA and CDR2 is SQIVND in the germline V gene (reference sequence). This CDR3 contains 18 residues. V was trimmed by 5 bases and J by 0 bases, leaving 17 bases between them.

V gene TRBV28 combines with J gene TRBJ1-4; tentative D call: TRBD1 (5 bases). Germline-derived CDR1 and CDR2 are MDHEN and SYDVKM. The length of the CDR3 is 13 residues. Trimming took off 2 bases at V and 6 bases at J, with 7 bases between the two ends. The DNA of the CDR3 is TGTGCCAGCAGTTTACCAGGGTATGAAAAACTGTTTTTT. It translates to CASSLPGYEKLFF.

This chain joins TRBV5-5 and TRBJ2-3, with no clear D. Trimming removed 3 bases at V and 1 base at J, with 6 bases between. CDR1 is SGHKS, CDR2 YYEKEE, per germline (reference sequence). This CDR3 region has 13 residues. The CDR3 nucleotides are TGTGCCAGCAGCTATCAGGGCACAGATACGCAGTATTTT. This translates into CASSYQGTDTQYF.

The chain recombines TRBV19 with TRBJ1-5, with a weak D call TRBD1 (6 bases). Germline loops: CDR1 LNHDA, CDR2 SQIVND (reference sequence). This CDR3 region has 15 residues. V gave up 6 bases and J gave up 6 bases, with 18 bases separating them. CDR3 protein: CASRITGKFGQPQHF. CDR3 DNA sequence: TGTGCCAGTAGGATAACAGGGAAATTTGGTCAGCCCCAGCATTTT.

This clone has a single count. This rearrangement joins TRBV3-1 (or the pseudogene TRBV3-2) to TRBJ1-4; possibly TRBD1 for D (5 bases). With 2 bases removed from V and 2 bases from J, the gap between germline ends came to 9 bases. CDR1 is LGHDT and CDR2 is YNNKEL in the germline V gene (reference sequence). The CDR3 runs 15 residues. The CDR3 protein is CASSQLAGTNEKLFF. In DNA, the CDR3 is TGTGCCAGCAGCCAATTGGCAGGGACTAATGAAAAACTGTTTTTT.

This CDR3 reads CASSQTHAYEQYF. DNA for the CDR3: TGTGCCAGCAGCCAGACACACGCCTACGAGCAGTACTTC. The chain has TRBV14 and TRBJ2-7, with no clear D. V was pared by 3 bases and J by 2 bases, with 8 bases between. CDR3 length equals 13 residues. CDR1 and CDR2 from the germline V gene are SGHDN and FVKESK.

The gene calls are TRBV3-1 (or the pseudogene TRBV3-2) and TRBJ2-3; TRBD1 agrees at 10 bases. The CDR3 spans 17 residues. The ends lost 0 bases at V and 0 bases at J; junction bases unmatched: 3. Germline loops: CDR1 LGHDT, CDR2 YNNKEL (reference sequence). The CDR3 region is CASSQDRDRGSTDTQYF. The CDR3 nucleotides read TGTGCCAGCAGCCAAGACCGGGACAGGGGCAGCACAGATACGCAGTATTTT.

This clone was picked up a small number of times. CDR3: CASRDRGRGNEKLFF. The CDR3 DNA reads as TGTGCCAGTAGAGACAGGGGCAGGGGGAATGAAAAACTGTTTTTT. This chain links TRBV19 with TRBJ1-4; 8 bases fit TRBD1. V was clipped by 6 bases and J by 5 bases; unmatched bases: 8. Germline V lookup: CDR1 LNHDA, CDR2 SQIVND (reference sequence). This CDR3 is 15 amino acids long.

The chain is built from TRBV3-1 (or the pseudogene TRBV3-2) and TRBJ2-1, with TRBD1 matching 10 bases. Trimming at V came to 5 bases and at J to 6 bases, leaving 4 bases not matched to a gene. The germline CDR1 and CDR2 sequences are LGHDT and YNNKEL (reference sequence). There are 14 residues in the CDR3. CDR3 amino acids: CASSDDRGLNEQFF. CDR3 DNA: TGTGCCAGCAGCGACGACAGGGGGCTCAATGAGCAGTTCTTC.

V gene TRBV5-5 combines with J gene TRBJ2-6; TRBD2 matches at 9 bases. J lost 0 bases, V lost 4 bases, and 5 bases had no gene match. CDR3 length equals 17 residues. Per the germline V gene, CDR1 is SGHKS and CDR2 is YYEKEE (reference sequence). CDR3 residues: CASSKLAGISGANVLTF. Here the CDR3 DNA reads TGTGCCAGCAGCAAGCTAGCGGGGATCTCTGGGGCCAACGTCCTGACTTTC.